The 9 T cell receptor beta chains listed next were all sequenced from one sample in a study of blood T cells in healthy people across ages. Using a J-beta primer mix together with a sample-barcoded 5' primer, a second PCR was run for roughly 7 to 12 cycles. MiXCR was run by TCRdb on the 5' RACE reads, yielding one entry per CDR3 protein. Counted here are about 670,000 distinct CDR3 sequences, approximately 52% occurring once; the ten biggest clones make up 13%. Specimen: blood. These receptors originate from a woman older than 75 in good health.

Comment on this clonotype: This may be a read error: a much more frequent sequence differs by one nucleotide. For the CDR3, the DNA is TGTGCCAGCAGTTTCCCCGAAACAGGATCCGGTGAGCAGTACTTC. The encoded protein is CASSFPETGSGEQYF. The chain employs TRBV12-3 or TRBV12-4 and TRBJ2-5; TRBD1 might be the D (5 bases). This CDR3 has 15 residues. Trimming stripped 3 bases from V and 11 bases from J, with 22 bases between.

Comment on this clonotype: This sequence may be a read error, since a much larger clone differs from it by one base. This rearrangement joins TRBV20-1 to TRBJ2-1; the D gene is possibly TRBD2 (6 bases). The DNA end is a closer match to TRBJ2-7, so the J assignment may be wrong. Germline CDR1 and CDR2: DFQATT and SNEGSKA (reference sequence). CDR3 length: 17 residues. CDR3 DNA: TGCAGTGCTAGAGGTATAGACCGGGACTGGTCCTACAATGAGCAGTACTTC. This encodes CSARGIDRDWSYNEQYF.

About this clonotype itself: A much more abundant neighbour one base away suggests this may be a read error. V and J are TRBV5-1 and TRBJ2-6, with a tentative D call TRBD1 (5 bases). The CDR3 spans 19 residues. Germline CDR1 reads SGHRS; CDR2 reads YFSETQ. This chain's CDR3 is CASSLSGSNSYSGANVPTF. DNA for the CDR3: TGCGCCAGCAGCTTGTCGGGCAGTAACTCCTACTCTGGGGCCAACGTCCCGACTTTC.

V and J are TRBV20-1 and TRBJ1-5, with TRBD1 as a possible D gene (5 bases). V lost 3 bases to trimming and J lost 2 bases, with 11 bases between them. Germline V lookup: CDR1 DFQATT, CDR2 SNEGSKA (reference sequence). The CDR3 extends over 14 amino acids. The CDR3 nucleotides are TGCAGTGCTAGGGGGCGATCGGGCAATCAGCCCCAGCATTTT. The encoded protein is CSARGRSGNQPQHF.

This clonotype has at least ten counts. The junction differs from germline at one of its ends, possibly a read error. V is TRBV18 and J is TRBJ2-7; perhaps TRBD1 as D (5 bases). This CDR3 has 14 amino acids. The germline gives CDR1 KGHSH, CDR2 LQKENI. In DNA, the CDR3 is TGTGCCACCTCACCGACAGCTAGGCCCTACGAGCAGTACTTC. It translates to CATSPTARPYEQYF.

The genes are TRBV28 and TRBJ2-3, with TRBD2 identical over 8 bases. This CDR3 contains 12 residues. The V and J ends lost 6 bases and 8 bases, in that order; junction bases with no gene match: 4. Germline V lookup: CDR1 MDHEN, CDR2 SYDVKM. Here the CDR3 reads CASRREGVTQYF. The CDR3 region has the DNA TGTGCCAGCAGACGGGAGGGTGTTACGCAGTATTTT.

About this clonotype itself: This may be a read error, as it is one base from a much larger clone. This chain links TRBV7-2 with TRBJ2-3, with 7 bases aligning to TRBD1. This CDR3 spans 13 amino acids. CDR1 SGHTA and CDR2 FQGNSA come from the germline V gene. CDR3 in DNA: TGTGCCAGCAGCAGACAGGGATCAGATACGAAGTATTTT. Amino acid sequence: CASSRQGSDTKYF.

The V call is TRBV10-3, the J call TRBJ1-6, with a weak D call TRBD1 (6 bases). Looked up from germline, CDR1 is ENHRY and CDR2 is SYGVKD. Trimming pared 4 bases from V and 7 bases from J, leaving 11 bases between. The CDR3 is 14 residues long. CDR3 loop: CAISAGQGNSPLHF. As DNA, the CDR3 is TGTGCCATCAGTGCCGGGCAGGGGAATTCACCCCTCCACTTT.

With regard to this clonotype: A read error is possible here, since a much larger clone lies one base away. The rearrangement uses TRBV7-2 and TRBJ2-6; weak D call: TRBD1 (6 bases). There are 17 residues in the CDR3. Germline V gene data show CDR1 as SGHTA and CDR2 as FQGNSA. Between the trimmed V and J ends, which lost 6 bases and 4 bases, there was a span of 19 bases. CDR3 protein: CASRTTGSDPGANVLTF. DNA for the CDR3: TGTGCCAGCAGGACCACAGGGTCGGACCCCGGGGCCAACGTCCTGACTTTC.